This T cell receptor (beta chain) was recovered during a study of T cell responses to AZD1222 COVID-19 vaccine. The CDR3 contains 16 residues. Germline CDR1 LNHDA, CDR2 SQIVND (reference sequence). The ends were cut back, 1 base at V and 2 bases at J, with 14 bases in the middle. Study results and caveats: The breadth and depth of Spike-specific TCRs increased once two AZD1222 doses had been given. The repertoires were collected only after the peak T cell response. Spike was spanned by vaccine-associated CD4 TCRs, with dominance at 160-218 and 743-854.

The repertoire was sequenced with immunoSEQ multiplex PCR; TCRdb's copy has only in-frame clones and lacks some. The table has under 150,000 clones, roughly 92% seen once. With respect to this clone: What it recognizes is unknown.

The material was peripheral blood, obtained 28 days after the second AZD1222 dose. The sequence was collected from an adult who received the AZD1222 COVID-19 vaccine. The chain recombines TRBV19 with TRBJ1-1, with D tentatively TRBD1 (5 bases). CDR3 bases: TGTGCCAGTAGTATAGTCCGGGGGGTCATTAACACTGAAGCTTTCTTT. This translates into CASSIVRGVINTEAFF.